The 32 T cell receptor beta chains below all came from one sample that was sequenced in a study of T cell repertoires in cytomegalovirus infection. TCRdb ran MiXCR on the reads and lists one entry per CDR3 protein. The table has hundreds of thousands of distinct CDR3 sequences, about 24% seen once. The sequencing input was CD8+ T cells from PBMCs. The source is a human donor in good health (CMV status not recorded). Some clones in this sample may be carry-over from other donors' samples.

In this sample, this clonotype turned up a few times. The chain joins TRBV10-2 to TRBJ2-2; TRBD2 matches at 7 bases. Trimming cost V 7 bases and J 1 base; bases outside gene matches: 9. Germline CDR1 reads WSHSY; CDR2 reads SAAADI. This CDR3 spans 16 amino acids. The CDR3 region is CASMRGGGENTGELFF. CDR3 sequence (DNA): TGCGCCAGCATGCGGGGCGGGGGAGAGAACACCGGGGAGCTGTTTTTT.

Only one count was recorded for this clonotype. Being one base from a much bigger clone, this may be a read error. The chain recombines TRBV7-1 with TRBJ1-1, with TRBD1 matching over 7 bases. TRBV7-1 is an ORF, and what it does is uncertain. With 5 bases clipped from V and 9 bases from J, the junction kept 12 bases outside the gene matches. The CDR3 has 14 amino acids. The DNA of the CDR3 is TGTGCCAGCAGCCCGCCGGAGGGGGCGCGGAAAGCTTTCTTT. This translates into CASSPPEGARKAFF.

This chain uses TRBV20-1 with TRBJ1-2; D call uncertain. Trimming cost V 0 bases and J 6 bases, with 8 bases left between them. The germline gives CDR1 DFQATT, CDR2 SNEGSKA (reference sequence). The CDR3 is 12 residues long. In DNA, the CDR3 is TGCAGTGCTAGAGATTTCGGGGATGGCTACACCTTC. Amino acids: CSARDFGDGYTF.

This clonotype was counted at least ten times. The CDR3, as DNA: TGTGCCAGCAGTTTATTCCCGGACGAGCAGTACTTC. Protein product: CASSLFPDEQYF. The chain carries TRBV28 and TRBJ2-7; D remains ambiguous. The germline V gene encodes CDR1 MDHEN and CDR2 SYDVKM. V was pared by 1 base and J by 5 bases, with 6 bases between. The CDR3 contains 12 residues.

The chain has TRBV6-2 or TRBV6-3 and TRBJ1-1; D is uncertain. V lost 2 bases and J 6 bases, leaving 10 bases between the germline ends. CDR1 and CDR2 (germline): MNHEY, SVGEGT. This CDR3 contains 13 residues. CDR3 amino acids: CASSYGQAAEAFF. The CDR3 DNA is TGTGCCAGCAGTTACGGGCAGGCCGCTGAAGCTTTCTTT.

This clonotype was picked up many times. V gene TRBV7-8 combines with J gene TRBJ2-2; unclear D gene. The CDR3 length is 14 residues. Germline V gives CDR1 SGHVS, CDR2 FQNEAQ. V was cut by 1 base and J by 6 bases, with 9 bases left in between. This CDR3 is CASSLVMGPGELFF. CDR3 in DNA: TGTGCCAGCAGCTTAGTTATGGGTCCCGGGGAGCTGTTTTTT.

This chain links TRBV6-6 with TRBJ2-2, with TRBD1 matching 9 bases. CDR1 is MNHNY and CDR2 is SVGAGI in the germline V gene (reference sequence). J lost 2 bases, V lost 0 bases, and 4 bases had no gene match. This CDR3 contains 17 residues. This CDR3 reads CASSYSGQGPNTGELFF. CDR3 coding DNA: TGTGCCAGCAGTTACTCGGGACAGGGCCCTAACACCGGGGAGCTGTTTTTT.

This clonotype occurred a few times. The chain combines TRBV5-1 with TRBJ2-5, with 7 bases identical to TRBD2. Per the germline V gene, CDR1 is SGHRS and CDR2 is YFSETQ. This CDR3 is built from 14 residues. Unmatched junction bases numbered 8, after V lost 4 bases and J lost 5 bases. The DNA for the CDR3 is TGCGCCAGCAGCGATTTCGCGGGGGTTGAGACCCAGTACTTC. Translated: CASSDFAGVETQYF.

In its sample, this clonotype was seen a few times. V usage is TRBV29-1 and J usage is TRBJ2-7, with 8 bases lining up with TRBD1. V was pared by 8 bases and J by 2 bases, with 2 bases of the junction left unmatched. The CDR3 is 11 residues long. From germline, CDR1 is SQVTM and CDR2 ANQGSEA. The CDR3, as DNA: TGCAGCACACAGGGGGCCTACGAGCAGTACGTC. Residues: CSTQGAYEQYV.

The V gene is TRBV6-2 or TRBV6-3, the J gene TRBJ2-3; tentatively, D is TRBD2 (5 bases). V lost 6 bases and J lost 2, with 18 bases in between. Germline values: CDR1 MNHEY, CDR2 SVGEGT. This CDR3 spans 16 amino acids. The CDR3 spells CASRSIGSGYTDTQYF. In nucleotides, the CDR3 is TGTGCCAGCAGATCCATCGGATCGGGGTACACAGATACGCAGTATTTT.

Ten or more counts support this clonotype. The chain couples TRBV12-3 or TRBV12-4 to TRBJ1-1, with D maybe TRBD1 (5 bases). V lost 3 bases, J lost 5 bases, and 13 bases lay in between. The length of the CDR3 is 14 residues. The CDR3 sequence is CASSFGGLGTEAFF. CDR3 nucleotide sequence: TGTGCCAGCAGTTTCGGGGGGTTGGGAACTGAAGCTTTCTTT.

This clonotype was detected a few times. The chain employs TRBV7-2 and TRBJ1-2; the match to TRBD1 covers 9 bases. Per germline, CDR1 SGHTA and CDR2 FQGNSA. V was clipped by 0 bases and J by 5 bases; unmatched bases: 4. CDR3 size: 15 residues. The CDR3 here is CASSLAGTGYYGYTF. The CDR3 DNA reads TGTGCCAGCAGCTTAGCCGGGACAGGGTATTATGGCTACACCTTC.

This clonotype has ten or more counts. The rearrangement uses TRBV2 and TRBJ2-7; TRBD1 matches at 7 bases. Per the germline V gene, CDR1 is SNHLY and CDR2 is FYNNEI. The V and J ends lost 7 bases and 7 bases, in that order; junction bases with no gene match: 16. The CDR3 spans 15 residues. The CDR3 region has the DNA TGTGCCAGCATCCCGGGCTACAGGGGAAAGGATGAGCAGTACTTC. Its protein is CASIPGYRGKDEQYF.

This sequence joins TRBV6-5 and TRBJ2-1; D is ambiguous. The CDR3 is 16 residues long. The V gene's germline CDR1 is MNHEY and CDR2 SVGAGI. Trimming removed 5 bases at V and 3 bases at J, with 17 bases between. This chain's CDR3 is CASSPRQVGYYNEQFF. The CDR3 DNA reads TGTGCCAGCAGTCCCCGCCAGGTCGGTTACTACAATGAGCAGTTCTTC.

Notes on this clonotype: At one boundary the junction diverges from the germline segment, which might be a read error. The chain links TRBV7-6 to TRBJ2-7, with D maybe TRBD2 (6 bases). From germline, CDR1 is SGHVS and CDR2 FNYEAQ. The CDR3 extends over 13 amino acids. The CDR3 DNA is TGTGCCAGCAGCTCCAGGGACTCCTACGAGCAGCACTTC. Translation: CASSSRDSYEQHF.

This clonotype was seen many times. The chain joins TRBV7-9 to TRBJ2-7; D gene ambiguous. The CDR3 covers 15 residues. Germline V gene sequence: CDR1 SEHNR, CDR2 FQNEAQ (reference sequence). V lost 1 base, J lost 0 bases, and 10 bases lay in between. CDR3 nucleotide sequence: TGTGCCAGCAGCTTAGTCGGCAGCTTCTCCTACGAGCAGTACTTC. Protein: CASSLVGSFSYEQYF.

Notes on this clonotype: Being one base from a much bigger clone, this may be a read error. The rearrangement uses TRBV20-1 and TRBJ2-7; TRBD2 is a possible D gene (6 bases). This CDR3 region has 13 residues. Between the trimmed V and J ends, which lost 1 base and 0 bases, there was a span of 7 bases. The germline CDR1 and CDR2 sequences are DFQATT and SNEGSKA (reference sequence). The CDR3 reads CSARGRDSYEQYF. The CDR3 DNA sequence: TGCAGTGCTAGAGGGAGGGACTCCTACGAGCAGTACTTC.

This clonotype came up a few times. The chain carries TRBV6-6 and TRBJ2-7, with D perhaps matching TRBD1 (5 bases). The CDR3 has 15 residues. Deletions cut 0 bases from V and 5 bases from J, with 14 bases between. Germline V CDR1 and CDR2: MNHNY, SVGAGI (reference sequence). CDR3 sequence (DNA): TGTGCCAGCAGTTACTCAGGGGCTAATATGGACGAGCAGTACGTC. This sequence encodes CASSYSGANMDEQYV.

In this sample, this clonotype turned up many times. This sequence joins TRBV6-1 and TRBJ1-1; maybe TRBD1 (5 bases). V was pared by 3 bases and J by 1 base, with 9 bases between. The V gene's germline CDR1 is MNHNS and CDR2 SASEGT. CDR3 length: 14 amino acids. CDR3 region: CASSESTGNTEAFF. The CDR3 nucleotides read TGTGCCAGCAGTGAGAGTACAGGGAACACTGAAGCTTTCTTT.

This clonotype was observed at least ten times. This chain's CDR3 is CASSLGRDFYEQYV. CDR3 sequence (DNA): TGTGCCAGCAGTTTAGGGAGGGACTTCTACGAGCAGTACGTC. J is TRBJ2-7 and V is TRBV28; 7 bases are shared with TRBD2. From germline, CDR1 is MDHEN and CDR2 SYDVKM. V dropped 2 bases and J dropped 3; count of bases not matched to a gene: 4. The CDR3 covers 14 residues.

This clonotype was counted at least ten times. The chain is built from TRBV7-9 and TRBJ1-6; D is possibly TRBD1 (6 bases). The CDR3 covers 15 residues. Per the germline V gene, CDR1 is SEHNR and CDR2 is FQNEAQ (reference sequence). Trimming took 4 bases from V and 14 from J, leaving 21 bases between them. The CDR3 DNA sequence: TGTGCCAGCAGCTCACACAGGGATCCCCCGGGGTCCCTCCACTTT. It specifies CASSSHRDPPGSLHF.

V and J are TRBV20-1 and TRBJ2-1; possibly TRBD1 or TRBD2 for D (5 bases each). Trimming took 5 bases from V and 9 from J, leaving 17 bases between them. The CDR3 is 13 residues long. Per germline, CDR1 DFQATT and CDR2 SNEGSKA (reference sequence). In DNA form, the CDR3 reads TGCAGTGCTGGGGGTAGCCAGGTGGTTGAGCAGTTCTTC. This gives the protein CSAGGSQVVEQFF.

This clonotype appeared many times. The CDR3: CASSPWAAAGANVLTF. The CDR3 bases are TGTGCCAGCAGCCCGTGGGCCGCCGCGGGGGCCAACGTCCTGACTTTC. The rearrangement joins TRBV7-2 to TRBJ2-6; D is ambiguous. Germline CDR1 reads SGHTA; CDR2 reads FQGNSA. Trimming removed 5 bases from V and 4 bases from J, with 15 bases in between. The CDR3 runs to 16 residues.

This sequence joins TRBV15 and TRBJ1-5; D not resolved. The length of the CDR3 is 13 residues. The V gene lost 4 bases and the J gene lost 6 bases, with 10 bases spanning the gap. Germline assignment: CDR1 LNHNV and CDR2 YYDKDF (reference sequence). CDR3 coding DNA: TGTGCCACCAGCATCAGCAGGAGTCAGCCCCAGCATTTT. This encodes CATSISRSQPQHF.

The chain recombines TRBV24-1 with TRBJ2-2, with TRBD1 matching over 8 bases. The germline V gene encodes CDR1 KGHDR and CDR2 SFDVKD. The CDR3 loop spans 14 amino acids. The V gene end was trimmed by 7 bases and the J gene end by 3 bases; junction bases not matched to a gene: 3. CDR3 nucleotide sequence: TGTGCCACCAGGACAGGGGAGGACACCGGGGAGCTGTTTTTT. As protein: CATRTGEDTGELFF.

The J gene is TRBJ2-2, the V gene TRBV20-1; 8 bases are a match to TRBD2. After removal of 5 bases from V and 9 bases from J, the junction contained 14 bases not matched to a gene. In germline, CDR1 is DFQATT, CDR2 SNEGSKA (reference sequence). The CDR3 is 15 residues long. CDR3 sequence: CSAPSPGGAVRELFF. In DNA, the CDR3 is TGCAGTGCTCCCTCTCCCGGGGGGGCTGTTAGGGAGCTGTTTTTT.

The table lists this clonotype with many counts. The genes are TRBV12-3 or TRBV12-4 and TRBJ2-1; the match to TRBD2 covers 10 bases. V lost 10 bases to trimming and J lost 0 bases; unmatched junction nucleotides: 12. This CDR3 has 17 residues. The CDR3 bases are TGTGCCACTTCTACTAGCGGGGAGTCGGGCTCCTACAATGAGCAGTTCTTC. It is translated as CATSTSGESGSYNEQFF.

This clonotype was seen a few times. The chain couples TRBV25-1 to TRBJ2-1; the match to TRBD1 covers 7 bases. With V trimmed by 3 bases and J by 8 bases, 7 bases remained unmatched. This CDR3 contains 14 residues. Per the germline V gene, CDR1 is MGHDK and CDR2 is SYGVNS. This CDR3 is CASSDPRTGHEQFF. Here the CDR3 DNA reads TGTGCCAGCAGTGATCCGAGGACAGGCCATGAGCAGTTCTTC.

This clonotype was counted at least ten times. V usage is TRBV7-6 and J usage is TRBJ2-1; 10 bases match TRBD2. The CDR3 runs to 16 residues. Trimming removed 2 bases from V and 4 bases from J; junction bases left unmatched: 5. CDR1 is SGHVS and CDR2 is FNYEAQ in the germline V gene. The CDR3, as DNA: TGTGCCAGCAGCTTACTTAGCGGGGGGCCTTACAATGAGCAGTTCTTC. Protein product: CASSLLSGGPYNEQFF.

In its sample, this clonotype was seen a few times. The gene calls are TRBV6-5 and TRBJ2-2; 9 nucleotides agree with TRBD2. J gave up 4 bases and V 0 bases, and 12 bases lay outside the gene matches. This CDR3 is built from 19 residues. Germline CDR1 and CDR2: MNHEY and SVGAGI. The CDR3 DNA reads as TGTGCCAGCAGTTACTCGGCGGGGGGGCCATTACCTAGCACCGGGGAGCTGTTTTTT. This codes for CASSYSAGGPLPSTGELFF.

The chain recombines TRBV29-1 with TRBJ2-7; D is uncertain. Trimming removed 5 bases at V and 7 bases at J, with 9 bases between. CDR3 length equals 10 residues. Germline lookup yields CDR1 SQVTM and CDR2 ANQGSEA. CDR3 coding DNA: TGCAGCGTTCTCCTCGAGGAGCAGTACTTC. Translation gives CSVLLEEQYF.

The V call is TRBV6-2 or TRBV6-3, the J call TRBJ2-5; 12 bases agree with TRBD2. The CDR3 sequence is 17 residues long. V was clipped by 4 bases and J by 2 bases; unmatched bases: 8. Germline CDR1 is MNHEY and CDR2 is SVGEGT. Here the CDR3 DNA reads TGTGCCAGCAGTTTGTCTAGCGGGGGGGCTAGACAAGAGACCCAGTACTTC. It specifies CASSLSSGGARQETQYF.